Listed here are 20 T cell receptor beta chains from one sample, sequenced in a study of cytomegalovirus exposure and HLA in healthy donors (dated by TCRdb to about 2017). The library relied on the immunoSEQ multiplex PCR assay. For the multiplex PCR, a mixture combining 60 forward primers for TCR Vbeta segments and 13 reverse primers for TCR Jbeta segments was used. Sourced from immuneACCESS, this table was stored by TCRdb with only in-frame sequences that have V and J called. A share of the clones is absent; for the studies checked, an unresolved V gene accounts for under half, and the remainder has no known explanation. In all, the sample holds about 160,000 clones, and 70% to 80% of those were seen once. The biggest ten clones account for about 1.6% of the sample. The material sequenced was PBMCs. These receptors all come from a man aged 35-49 years in good health and CMV-seronegative.

This clone was detected a few times. This chain links TRBV7-9 with TRBJ1-2; TRBD1 matches at 7 bases. This CDR3 region has 11 residues. Trimming took 5 bases from V and 8 from J; bases not matched to a gene: 2. CDR1 is SEHNR and CDR2 is FQNEAQ in the germline V gene (reference sequence). As DNA, the CDR3 is TGTGCCAGCAGCCAGGGGGGCGGCTACACCTTC. As protein: CASSQGGGYTF.

This chain uses TRBV21-1 with TRBJ1-2; the tabulated D call, TRBD1, remains unverified against the DNA. TRBV21-1 is a pseudogene. This CDR3 region has 16 residues. CDR3 nucleotide sequence: TGTGCCAGCAGCAAAACGCGGACAGGGGGTTACTATGGCTACACCTTC. Translating it yields CASSKTRTGGYYGYTF.

The chain couples TRBV5-1 to TRBJ2-2; 9 bases match TRBD2. The CDR3 runs to 14 residues. Germline loops: CDR1 SGHRS, CDR2 YFSETQ. After removal of 7 bases from V and 1 base from J, the junction contained 2 bases not matched to a gene. As DNA, the CDR3 is TGCGCCAGCGCGACTAGCGGGAACACCGGGGAGCTGTTTTTT. Its translation: CASATSGNTGELFF.

This chain connects TRBV19 to TRBJ1-1; TRBD1 matches 7 bases. The V and J ends lost 7 bases and 1 base, in that order; junction bases with no gene match: 9. The CDR3 consists of 15 residues. Germline V CDR1 and CDR2: LNHDA, SQIVND (reference sequence). The CDR3 nucleotides read TGTGCCAGTACTACTTGGGGACAGAAGAACACTGAAGCTTTCTTT. Residues: CASTTWGQKNTEAFF.

J is TRBJ1-2 and V is TRBV6-5, with a tentative D call TRBD1 (5 bases). The germline gives CDR1 MNHEY, CDR2 SVGAGI. Trimming pared 6 bases from V and 3 bases from J, leaving 17 bases between. CDR3 length: 15 residues. The CDR3 nucleotides read TGTGCCAGCAGCCTCACAGGAACTGGGGACTATGGCTACACCTTC. Translated: CASSLTGTGDYGYTF.

The CDR3 sequence: CASSAVGGDEQYF. In DNA, the CDR3 is TGTGCCAGTAGCGCGGTAGGGGGAGACGAGCAGTACTTC. The gene calls are TRBV19 and TRBJ2-7; maybe TRBD1 (6 bases). The CDR3 spans 13 residues. V gave up 6 bases and J gave up 5 bases, with 14 bases separating them. CDR1 is LNHDA and CDR2 is SQIVND in the germline V gene (reference sequence).

This sequence joins TRBV2 and TRBJ1-3; no clear D gene. V was clipped by 6 bases and J by 1 base, with 10 bases between them. In germline, CDR1 is SNHLY, CDR2 FYNNEI. The CDR3 contains 14 residues. CDR3 region: CASRLGSSGNTIYF. Written as DNA, the CDR3 is TGTGCCAGCAGATTAGGGAGTTCTGGAAACACCATATATTTT. Full variable domain (rest looked up from reference TRBV2 and TRBJ1-3): EPEVTQTPSHQVTQMGQEVILRCVPISNHLYFYWYRQILGQKVEFLVSFYNNEISEKSEIFDDQFSVERPDGSNFTLKIRSTKLEDSAMYFCASRLGSSGNTIYFGEGSWLTVV.

This chain links TRBV28 with TRBJ1-2; D gene ambiguous. Trimming pared 2 bases from V and 4 bases from J, leaving 8 bases between. CDR1 is MDHEN and CDR2 is SYDVKM in the germline V gene. The CDR3 spans 13 residues. CDR3 residues: CASSLTSTYGYTF. CDR3 DNA: TGTGCCAGCAGTTTAACAAGTACCTATGGCTACACCTTC.

Comment on this clone: Germline and junction disagree at one end, which may indicate a read error. This rearrangement joins TRBV10-3 to TRBJ2-7; 11 nucleotides line up with TRBD2. CDR3 length: 15 amino acids. Germline V gives CDR1 ENHRY, CDR2 SYGVKD. The CDR3 DNA reads as TGTGCCAGCAGTGAAGGGACTAGCGGAGGGGACGAGCAGTACTTC. Translated: CASSEGTSGGDEQYF.

The rearrangement joins TRBV19 to TRBJ2-3; 8 nucleotides align to TRBD2. Per the germline V gene, CDR1 is LNHDA and CDR2 is SQIVND (reference sequence). The CDR3 has 15 amino acids. J gave up 6 bases and V 3 bases, and 8 bases lay outside the gene matches. Here the CDR3 reads CASSMSGGPWDTQYF. CDR3 bases: TGTGCCAGTAGTATGTCGGGAGGGCCCTGGGATACGCAGTATTTT.

This clone was recorded once. Compared with germline, one end of the junction differs, possibly owing to a read error. The chain uses TRBV7-2 and TRBJ2-5, with 12 nucleotides matching TRBD2. The end of the DNA fits TRBJ2-7 better, so the J call may be wrong. Germline V gene data show CDR1 as SGHTA and CDR2 as FQGNSA. This CDR3 region has 15 residues. The CDR3 loop is CASSLAGGPSYEQYF. The CDR3 DNA sequence: TGTGCCAGCAGCCTAGCGGGAGGGCCTTCCTACGAGCAGTACTTC.

V and J are TRBV15 and TRBJ2-5; possibly TRBD2 for D (5 bases). This CDR3 is 17 amino acids long. The ends were cut back, 0 bases at V and 5 bases at J, with 19 bases in the middle. Germline V lookup: CDR1 LNHNV, CDR2 YYDKDF (reference sequence). CDR3 in DNA: TGTGCCACCAGCAGAGATTTCGGCCTAGCATTTTACGAGACCCAGTACTTC. This codes for CATSRDFGLAFYETQYF.

The V call is TRBV27, the J call TRBJ1-2; D remains unclear. Germline CDR1 is MNHEY and CDR2 is SMNVEV (reference sequence). Trimming took 2 bases from V and 0 from J, leaving 10 bases between them. This CDR3 is built from 15 residues. The CDR3 protein is CASSLMGRTNYGYTF. CDR3 nucleotide sequence: TGTGCCAGCAGTTTAATGGGCCGGACTAACTATGGCTACACCTTC.

CDR3 sequence reads: CASSPGGRMDTQYF. The CDR3 DNA reads TGTGCCAGCAGCCCGGGAGGCCGCATGGATACGCAGTATTTT. This chain joins TRBV11-2 and TRBJ2-3; 7 nucleotides align to TRBD2. V shed 5 bases, J shed 6 bases, and the junction held 8 bases outside the gene matches. The CDR3 spans 14 residues. CDR1 is SGHAT and CDR2 is FQNNGV in the germline V gene.

The rearrangement links TRBV7-8 to TRBJ1-5, with a possible D match to TRBD1 (5 bases). Germline V gene sequence: CDR1 SGHVS, CDR2 FQNEAQ. V was cut by 2 bases and J by 9 bases, with 11 bases left in between. This CDR3 is built from 13 residues. CDR3 nucleotides: TGTGCCAGCAGCTTATTGGGACTCGGGCCCCAGCATTTT. This sequence encodes CASSLLGLGPQHF. Full variable domain (missing parts from reference TRBV7-8 and TRBJ1-5): GAGVSQSPRYKVAKRGQDVALRCDPISGHVSLFWYQQALGQGPEFLTYFQNEAQLDKSGLPSDRFFAERPEGSVSTLKIQRTQQEDSAVYLCASSLLGLGPQHFGDGTRLSIL.

The chain is built from TRBV6-4 and TRBJ2-6, with TRBD2 matching 8 bases. CDR1 MRHNA and CDR2 SNTAGT come from the germline V gene. The CDR3 runs 15 residues. V shed 4 bases and J 4 bases; nucleotides not matched to a gene: 3. The CDR3 region is CASSAGGAGANVLTF. CDR3 nucleotides: TGTGCCAGCAGTGCCGGGGGGGCCGGGGCCAACGTCCTGACTTTC.

The rearrangement links TRBV18 to TRBJ1-2; possibly TRBD1 for D (6 bases). Germline CDR1 KGHSH, CDR2 LQKENI. Trimming took 6 bases from V and 0 from J, leaving 8 bases between them. The CDR3 contains 13 residues. The CDR3 spells CASSGDTNYGYTF. The DNA for the CDR3 is TGTGCCAGCTCTGGGGACACTAACTATGGCTACACCTTC. Combining the CDR3 with reference TRBV18 and TRBJ1-2 gives the whole variable domain NAGVMQNPRHLVRRRGQEARLRCSPMKGHSHVYWYRQLPEEGLKFMVYLQKENIIDESGMPKERFSAEFPKEGPSILRIQQVVRGDSAAYFCASSGDTNYGYTFGSGTRLTVV.

V is TRBV28 and J is TRBJ1-1; D perhaps matches TRBD1 (6 bases). Trimming shortened V by 5 bases and J by 0 bases, and 16 bases separated the two germline ends. The germline V gene has CDR1 MDHEN and CDR2 SYDVKM. This CDR3 region has 16 residues. CDR3 sequence: CASSSKGGPMNTEAFF. CDR3 in DNA: TGTGCCAGCAGTAGTAAAGGGGGACCCATGAACACTGAAGCTTTCTTT.

The chain recombines TRBV7-2 with TRBJ2-3; a weak D match, TRBD2 (6 bases). Germline assignment: CDR1 SGHTA and CDR2 FQGNSA. V lost 1 base and J 3 bases, leaving 11 bases between the germline ends. CDR3 size: 15 residues. CDR3 amino acids: CASSLGRGNTDTQYF. The CDR3 bases are TGTGCCAGCAGCTTAGGTCGGGGGAATACAGATACGCAGTATTTT.

The chain joins TRBV5-4 to TRBJ2-2, with D perhaps TRBD2 (5 bases). Germline CDR1 is SGHNT and CDR2 is YYREEE (reference sequence). V shed 3 bases and J shed 4 bases, with 19 bases lying between them. CDR3 size: 17 residues. The CDR3 sequence is CASSSALRETITGELFF. For the CDR3, the DNA is TGTGCCAGCAGCTCGGCATTGAGAGAGACTATCACCGGGGAGCTGTTTTTT.